This record covers a single T cell receptor beta chain. What it binds is not known. The CDR3 extends over 13 amino acids. CDR1 and CDR2 (germline): SEHNR, FQNEAQ (reference sequence). Trimming pared 5 bases from V and 0 bases from J, leaving 8 bases between. This sample stems from a study of cytomegalovirus exposure and HLA in healthy donors. General study findings and limits: A few of the chains that were CMV-associated were confirmed in vitro to be specific for CMV antigens. The later analysis indicated that the majority of CMV-associated TCR beta chains appeared HLA-restricted. Excluded were some V segments that proved indistinguishable, including TRBV6-2 and TRBV6-3.

The primer mix had 60 Vbeta and 13 Jbeta primers. Profiling relied on immunoSEQ multiplex PCR, and the TCRdb table lists in-frame clones only, not all of them. The sample records approximately 120,000 clones, around 77% being singletons. The clonotype was recovered from a man aged 45-65 years in good health and CMV-seronegative. This chain connects TRBV7-9 to TRBJ2-7; maybe TRBD1 (6 bases). Sequencing was performed on PBMCs. CDR3 region: CASSLDSSYEQYF. Written as DNA, the CDR3 is TGTGCCAGCAGCCTGGACAGCTCCTACGAGCAGTACTTC.